This T cell receptor (beta chain) was sequenced in a study of post-analysis software for immune sequencing data (dated by TCRdb to 2015 to 2017). About the full investigation: The recorded disease courses included relapsing-remitting, secondary progressive and progressive-relapsing multiple sclerosis, and some patients had no subtype annotation. A subset of samples was prepared in parallel using single-end sample barcoding, then pooled and co-amplified after Illumina adapter ligation. Patient repertoires were compared against 10 to 12 previously published healthy control repertoires from donors aged roughly 6 to 26 years. Broad study findings and their caveats: Direct clustering with F measure showed strong co-clustering of samples prepared in the same batch, prompting a batch-effect correction. Patients showed significantly higher frequencies than controls for several TRBV segments, among them TRBV5-6, TRBV5-1 and TRBV20-1. The multiple sclerosis patient group was slightly younger than the control group. Normalized Chao1 diversity was significantly lower in multiple sclerosis patients than controls, suggesting substantial peripheral T-cell clonal expansion.

Library preparation employed PCR. Sequencer: Illumina HiSeq 2500. To reduce PCR and sequencing biases, unique molecular identifiers were incorporated into the TCR beta cDNA libraries. Every 1 to 10 million input T cells yielded approximately 500,000 cDNA molecules, meaning each molecule approximated one T cell. The patient libraries were prepared and sequenced using the same protocol as the earlier healthy control dataset. Within a given batch, samples were prepared together, multiplexed and sequenced on the same HiSeq lane. Under the source paper's analysis protocol: Raw barcoded reads were processed with MIGEC, discarding single-read molecular identifier groups before consensus assembly and CDR3 extraction. VDJtools was used for post-analysis of the clonotype tables, with diversity normalized by down-sampling every dataset to the smallest sample size. To correct batch-related cross-sample contamination, repertoire overlap clustering matched CDR3 amino acid sequences but not nucleotide sequences. The raw public reads went through TCRdb reprocessing: fastp at Q25, MiXCR clone calling, in-frame beta chains kept. Rows are combined by CDR3 protein, so each entry shows the most common genes and DNA. In this record, the V and J calls reflect TCRdb's handling and not the investigators' own analysis. The sample table shows approximately 260,000 distinct CDR3 sequences, and 35% to 40% are seen once. Of the sample, approximately 4.6% falls within the top ten clones.

Per the germline V gene (reference sequence), MNHNY is the CDR1 and SVGAGI is the CDR2. The CDR3 covers 16 residues, taking in both the cysteine and the phenylalanine. Left in the record is the CDR3 DNA by itself, 48 bases read in frame from the first base. The V end loses 6 bases and the J end loses 1 base, and a stretch of 18 bases separates them. A remark on this clonotype: This receptor's antigen is unknown. Base qualities are missing; no much larger clone stands one base away.

To demonstrate the VDJtools post-analysis software, TCR beta repertoires were profiled from the peripheral blood of more than ten young patients with multiple sclerosis. The patients with multiple sclerosis were children and adolescents between about 6 and 17 years of age. The chain links TRBV6-6 with TRBJ2-5, with the D segment possibly TRBD1 or TRBD2, each aligning over 6 bases. The receptor was isolated from a girl aged 5 to 17 with multiple sclerosis. Sequenced material: blood. The CDR3 corresponds to CASRIGGGRSQETQYF. In nucleotide form, the sequence is TGTGCCAGCAGGATTGGTGGGGGGCGGTCCCAAGAGACCCAGTACTTC.